The clone carrying this T cell receptor (beta chain) was found a few times. Antigen: not known. The data were taken from a study of post-analysis software for immune sequencing data. Findings and caveats of the study: Relative to controls, patients had 4 or 5 TRBV segments at higher frequency, with TRBV5-6, TRBV5-1 and TRBV20-1 among these. Compared against controls, patients with multiple sclerosis displayed significantly lower normalized Chao1 diversity.

The CDR3 loop spans 13 amino acids. The germline gives CDR1 DFQATT, CDR2 SNEGSKA (reference sequence). Losses at the gene ends were 5 bases for V and 6 bases for J; bases not matched to a gene: 10. The library was made from cDNA and included unique molecular identifiers. MiXCR was run by TCRdb on the PCR reads, yielding one entry per CDR3 protein. The sample includes 500,000 to 600,000 distinct CDR3 sequences, 44% of them seen just once. This clonotype originated in a girl aged 10-17 years with multiple sclerosis. Specimen: blood. V usage is TRBV20-1 and J usage is TRBJ2-7, with 7 bases fitting TRBD1. This chain's CDR3 is CSAGVYRDSEQYF. CDR3 sequence (DNA): TGCAGTGCTGGAGTCTACAGGGACAGCGAGCAGTACTTC.